The clone carrying this T cell receptor beta chain was seen at least ten times. A second roughly 6 to 11 cycle PCR used barcoded and J-beta primers. TCRdb called the 5' RACE reads again in MiXCR, with one record for every CDR3 protein. Here the sample spans 750,000 to 1,000,000 distinct CDR3 sequences, 25% to 35% being singletons. V was pared by 4 bases and J by 0 bases, with 9 bases of the junction left unmatched. In germline, CDR1 is SGDLS, CDR2 YYNGEE. The CDR3 runs 17 residues. Per-sample yields of isolated PBMCs were at least 6 million. Total RNA extracted from each sample amounted to at least 5 micrograms. These data originate in a study of blood T cells in healthy people across ages. These sequences were also reported in another study, on T cells of mothers and their children.

The sample was blood. This sequence was found in a woman aged 40 to 50 in good health. This chain uses TRBV9 with TRBJ2-3; TRBD2 matches 9 bases. The CDR3 here is CASSPPGAGGSTDTQYF. CDR3 in DNA: TGTGCCAGCAGCCCCCCAGGGGCGGGGGGGAGCACAGATACGCAGTATTTT.